This T cell receptor beta chain came from a study of post-analysis software for immune sequencing data. Background on the study: Relapsing-remitting, secondary progressive and progressive-relapsing forms made up the multiple sclerosis disease courses.

Prepared TCR beta cDNA libraries contained unique molecular identifiers. The authors obtained approximately 540,000 cDNA molecules from roughly 1 to 10 million T cells. TCRdb reprocessed the PCR reads with MiXCR, giving one entry per CDR3 protein. The sample has about 430,000 distinct CDR3 sequences, 30% to 45% seen once; the top ten hold roughly 8.2%. Notes on the study in general: Several TRBV segments (TRBV5-6, TRBV5-1 and TRBV20-1 among them) occurred more frequently in patients than in controls. Comparison with controls showed significantly lower normalized Chao1 diversity in multiple sclerosis patients.

About this clonotype: Its target is not known. At one of its ends the junction is not consistent with the germline gene, which may arise from a read error.

Germline V gene sequence: CDR1 SGHRS, CDR2 YFSETQ. CDR3 length: 15 amino acids. The specimen sequenced was blood. This receptor was identified in a girl aged 2 to 9 with multiple sclerosis. The genes are TRBV5-1 and TRBJ2-1; 8 positions match TRBD2. The DNA of the CDR3 is TGCGTCAGCAGCTTGGGACCGGGGGGGCTAAGTGAGCAGTTCTTC. This codes for CVSSLGPGGLSEQFF.